The 9 T cell receptor beta chains reported below all come from one sample, sequenced in a study of technical replicates of blood from a few donors. Measured with immunoSEQ multiplex PCR; TCRdb has only the in-frame clones, and not every one. The repertoire has tens of thousands of clones, almost 96% of them found once; the top ten carry around 0.39%. Sequenced: T cells isolated from PBMCs. The receptor set was obtained from a human donor in good health.

This sequence joins TRBV27 and TRBJ2-1; TRBD1 matches 7 bases. The germline V gene encodes CDR1 MNHEY and CDR2 SMNVEV (reference sequence). After removal of 5 bases from V and 5 bases from J, the junction contained 12 bases not matched to a gene. The CDR3 totals 16 residues. CDR3 amino acids: CASSILSGTDDNEQFF. CDR3 sequence (DNA): TGTGCCAGCAGTATCCTGTCCGGGACAGATGACAATGAGCAGTTCTTC.

The V call is TRBV5-6, the J call TRBJ2-7; D possibly corresponds to TRBD2 (5 bases). V was trimmed by 0 bases and J by 6 bases, leaving 7 bases between them. This CDR3 has 12 amino acids. Germline V gene sequence: CDR1 SGHDT, CDR2 YYEEEE. The CDR3 sequence is CASSLAGLEQYF. The CDR3 DNA follows: TGTGCCAGCAGCTTGGCAGGACTCGAGCAGTACTTC. Together with reference TRBV5-6 and TRBJ2-7, the CDR3 gives the full variable domain: DAGVTQSPTHLIKTRGQQVTLRCSPKSGHDTVSWYQQALGQGPQFIFQYYEEEERQRGNFPDRFSGHQFPNYSSELNVNALLLGDSALYLCASSLAGLEQYFGPGTRLTVT.

The chain combines TRBV13 with TRBJ2-1; D ambiguous. The V gene's germline CDR1 is PRHDT and CDR2 FYEKMQ (reference sequence). The length of the CDR3 is 16 residues. The V and J ends lost 4 bases and 4 bases respectively, with 17 bases between them. The DNA for the CDR3 is TGTGCCAGCAGCTCCCTCCTCTCCAGCGCTTACAATGAGCAGTTCTTC. Its protein is CASSSLLSSAYNEQFF.

The CDR3: CASSSLAGVIDEQFF. The CDR3 DNA reads TGTGCCAGCAGCTCGCTAGCGGGAGTCATAGATGAGCAGTTCTTC. The rearrangement joins TRBV7-3 to TRBJ2-1, with TRBD2 identical over 10 bases. The germline CDR1 and CDR2 sequences are SGHTA and FQGTGA. V shed 4 bases and J 8 bases; nucleotides not matched to a gene: 8. This CDR3 region has 15 residues.

The gene calls are TRBV11-3 and TRBJ2-1; 10 positions agree with TRBD2. With V trimmed by 2 bases and J by 6 bases, 7 bases remained unmatched. CDR1 is SGHNT, CDR2 YENEEA, per germline. This CDR3 has 16 amino acids. This chain's CDR3 is CASSLPLLAGINEQFF. For the CDR3, the DNA is TGTGCCAGCAGCTTACCGTTACTAGCGGGGATCAATGAGCAGTTCTTC.

J is TRBJ1-5 and V is TRBV11-3; D possibly corresponds to TRBD1 (5 bases). There are 14 residues in the CDR3. Germline CDR1 is SGHNT and CDR2 is YENEEA. Trimming cost V 5 bases and J 10 bases, with 18 bases left between them. The CDR3 DNA reads as TGTGCCAGCAGCGACAGAGATCAAAAAGAACCCCAGCATTTT. Its protein product is CASSDRDQKEPQHF.

The rearrangement uses TRBV2 and TRBJ1-1; possibly TRBD1 for D (5 bases). V lost 0 bases and J lost 0, with 17 bases in between. Germline V gene lookup returns CDR1 SNHLY and CDR2 FYNNEI. The CDR3 loop spans 18 amino acids. The CDR3 here is CASSEALRRGDVNTEAFF. In nucleotides, the CDR3 is TGTGCCAGCAGTGAAGCGCTTAGGAGGGGTGATGTGAACACTGAAGCTTTCTTT.

V and J are TRBV6-5 and TRBJ1-4; D perhaps matches TRBD1 (6 bases). CDR1 and CDR2 from the germline V gene are MNHEY and SVGAGI. This CDR3 is 15 amino acids long. The ends were cut back, 6 bases at V and 2 bases at J, with 13 bases in the middle. The CDR3 coding sequence is TGTGCCAGCAGGCACACAGGGACGACTAATGAAAAACTGTTTTTT. It specifies CASRHTGTTNEKLFF.

The J gene is TRBJ1-2, the V gene TRBV6-5, with D uncertain. The CDR3 spans 11 residues. V lost 5 bases and J 10 bases, leaving 11 bases between the germline ends. Germline lookup yields CDR1 MNHEY and CDR2 SVGAGI. DNA of the CDR3: TGTGCCAGCAGTCCCGGGATCGACTACACCTTC. Amino acids: CASSPGIDYTF.